This T cell receptor beta chain was recovered during a study of T cell responses to AZD1222 COVID-19 vaccine. CDR1 MDHEN and CDR2 SYDVKM come from the germline V gene. V lost 6 bases to trimming and J lost 11 bases; unmatched junction nucleotides: 17. The CDR3 sequence is 16 residues long. This table comes from immunoSEQ multiplex PCR, and its TCRdb copy is limited to in-frame clones, with some not included. The table lists 110,000 to 150,000 clones, 80% to 90% of them singletons, with roughly 1.7% in the top ten. This TCR was sampled from an adult in good health. Specimen: peripheral blood, collected on day 0 of AZD1222 vaccination. The chain carries TRBV28 and TRBJ1-5, with 9 bases that match TRBD1. For the CDR3, the DNA is TGTGCCAGCAGGACAGGTGGGACAGGGTCCAGTCTAGCCCAGCATTTT. Translated: CASRTGGTGSSLAQHF.